These 26 T cell receptor beta chains share one sample of origin, sequenced in a study of blood T cell repertoires in COVID-19. Produced via immunoSEQ multiplex PCR; TCRdb's table is partial and in-frame only. The repertoire includes over 250,000 clones, 80% to 90% of them detected once, and 2% to 2.5% sits in the top ten. The sample comprised peripheral blood. Every receptor here comes from a woman in her 50s with acute or convalescent COVID-19.

The chain has TRBV29-1 and TRBJ1-2; the D gene is possibly TRBD1 (6 bases). From germline, CDR1 is SQVTM and CDR2 ANQGSEA. This CDR3 spans 14 amino acids. V was cut by 0 bases and J by 6 bases, with 14 bases left in between. The CDR3 sequence: CSVEDYQGSNGYTF. CDR3 in DNA: TGCAGCGTTGAAGATTACCAGGGGAGTAATGGCTACACCTTC.

The rearrangement joins TRBV5-1 to TRBJ2-7; tentative D call: TRBD1 (5 bases). CDR1 is SGHRS, CDR2 YFSETQ, per germline. This CDR3 comprises 13 residues. The V and J ends lost 4 bases and 3 bases respectively, with 11 bases between them. The CDR3 reads CASSHPQGYEQYF. The CDR3 nucleotides are TGCGCCAGCAGCCACCCTCAGGGCTACGAGCAGTACTTC.

The chain joins TRBV5-5 to TRBJ2-5, with 11 bases aligning to TRBD2. Germline V gene lookup returns CDR1 SGHKS and CDR2 YYEKEE (reference sequence). The CDR3 is 16 residues long. V lost 2 bases, J lost 5 bases, and 8 bases stayed unmatched. As DNA, the CDR3 is TGTGCCAGCAGCTTCCAAGCGGGACTAGCGGATGAGACCCAGTACTTC. Translation gives CASSFQAGLADETQYF. Filled out from reference TRBV5-5 and TRBJ2-5, the complete variable domain reads DAGVTQSPTHLIKTRGQQVTLRCSPISGHKSVSWYQQVLGQGPQFIFQYYEKEERGRGNFPDRFSARQFPNYSSELNVNALLLGDSALYLCASSFQAGLADETQYFGPGTRLLVL.

The rearrangement links TRBV5-1 to TRBJ1-3; D unclear. The V end was cut by 3 bases, the J end by 0 bases, with 10 bases between. The germline V gene encodes CDR1 SGHRS and CDR2 YFSETQ. CDR3 length equals 15 residues. The CDR3 coding sequence is TGCGCCAGCAGCTCCACTACCAGCTCTGGAAACACCATATATTTT. It translates to CASSSTTSSGNTIYF.

DNA for the CDR3: TGCGCCAGCAGCTTGGAACAGGGTAGGAATTCACCCCTCCACTTT. Encoded protein: CASSLEQGRNSPLHF. V usage is TRBV5-1 and J usage is TRBJ1-6, with D perhaps matching TRBD1 (6 bases). Trimming took 0 bases from V and 7 from J, leaving 11 bases between them. CDR1 and CDR2 from the germline V gene are SGHRS and YFSETQ. The CDR3 length is 15 residues.

This chain links TRBV19 with TRBJ1-1, with TRBD1 matching 10 bases. The CDR3 spans 13 residues. V gave up 5 bases and J gave up 11 bases; unmatched junction bases: 8. Germline V gene sequence: CDR1 LNHDA, CDR2 SQIVND (reference sequence). The CDR3 protein is CASSPSGQGSAFF. The CDR3 bases are TGTGCCAGTAGTCCCTCGGGACAGGGGAGTGCTTTCTTT.

This clone turned up a few times. This chain connects TRBV5-4 to TRBJ1-2, with D maybe TRBD1 (6 bases). The V end lost 1 base, the J end lost 4 bases, and 11 bases lay between the germline ends. The length of the CDR3 is 14 residues. The germline V gene encodes CDR1 SGHNT and CDR2 YYREEE (reference sequence). The CDR3 reads CASSLYDRTYGYTF. The CDR3 DNA sequence: TGTGCCAGCAGCTTGTACGACAGGACCTATGGCTACACCTTC.

The rearrangement joins TRBV6-5 to TRBJ2-7; TRBD1 might be the D (6 bases). This CDR3 comprises 14 residues. Trimming removed 6 bases at V and 1 base at J, with 13 bases between. CDR1 is MNHEY and CDR2 is SVGAGI in the germline V gene. DNA of the CDR3: TGTGCCAGCAGCCGGGACATGCCGTCCTACGAGCAGTACTTC. Its translation is CASSRDMPSYEQYF.

V usage is TRBV7-3 and J usage is TRBJ1-1, with a tentative D call TRBD1 (6 bases). CDR3 length: 15 residues. Germline CDR1 SGHTA, CDR2 FQGTGA. The V end lost 5 bases, the J end lost 4 bases, and 17 bases lay between the germline ends. CDR3 region: CASSPRGGSATEAFF. Here the CDR3 DNA reads TGTGCCAGCAGCCCAAGGGGGGGATCAGCCACTGAAGCTTTCTTT.

V and J are TRBV19 and TRBJ1-5; the D gene is possibly TRBD1 (5 bases). CDR1 and CDR2 from the germline V gene are LNHDA and SQIVND (reference sequence). This CDR3 is built from 19 residues. Deletions cut 3 bases from V and 2 bases from J, with 23 bases between. Here the CDR3 DNA reads TGTGCCAGTAGTATTCTGTTTGGGGCTCGGGGGTTTGGCAATCAGCCCCAGCATTTT. It yields the protein CASSILFGARGFGNQPQHF.

The table lists this clone with a few counts. This chain connects TRBV10-3 to TRBJ1-2, with a possible D match to TRBD1 (6 bases). Trimming took 4 bases from V and 4 from J, leaving 10 bases between them. Germline V gene lookup returns CDR1 ENHRY and CDR2 SYGVKD. The CDR3 runs 13 residues. CDR3 bases: TGTGCCATCAGTGTGGGGGGGCCCTATGGCTACACCTTC. Protein product: CAISVGGPYGYTF.

The chain has TRBV5-1 and TRBJ2-1, with 13 bases that match TRBD2. Losses at the gene ends were 2 bases for V and 1 base for J; bases not matched to a gene: 0. The CDR3 is 16 amino acids. Germline lookup yields CDR1 SGHRS and CDR2 YFSETQ. CDR3 sequence reads: CASSLLAGGSYNEQFF. Here the CDR3 DNA reads TGCGCCAGCAGCTTACTAGCGGGAGGGTCCTACAATGAGCAGTTCTTC.

V is TRBV7-9 and J is TRBJ1-6; D perhaps matches TRBD1 (5 bases). V lost 5 bases and J 5 bases, leaving 16 bases between the germline ends. The CDR3 is made up of 16 amino acids. From germline, CDR1 is SEHNR and CDR2 FQNEAQ (reference sequence). CDR3 loop: CASSLRGSFNNSPLHF. The CDR3 DNA reads as TGTGCCAGCAGCCTAAGGGGCAGCTTCAATAATTCACCCCTCCACTTT. Variable domain in full (rest from reference TRBV7-9 and TRBJ1-6): DTGVSQNPRHKITKRGQNVTFRCDPISEHNRLYWYRQTLGQGPEFLTYFQNEAQLEKSRLLSDRFSAERPKGSFSTLEIQRTEQGDSAMYLCASSLRGSFNNSPLHFGNGTRLTVT.

This chain links TRBV27 with TRBJ2-1; 7 bases align to TRBD2. V lost 7 bases to trimming and J lost 6 bases; unmatched junction nucleotides: 9. Germline values: CDR1 MNHEY, CDR2 SMNVEV (reference sequence). The CDR3 totals 14 residues. CDR3 loop: CASKLASGLNEQFF. As DNA, the CDR3 is TGTGCCAGCAAGTTAGCTAGCGGCCTCAATGAGCAGTTCTTC.

The chain employs TRBV7-2 and TRBJ2-7; 7 bases line up with TRBD2. Germline V CDR1 and CDR2: SGHTA, FQGNSA. J gave up 6 bases and V 4 bases, and 12 bases lay outside the gene matches. The CDR3 has 15 residues. The CDR3 loop reads CASSYYPAGLGEQYF. The DNA for the CDR3 is TGTGCCAGCAGCTACTACCCGGCCGGACTAGGCGAGCAGTACTTC.

The chain couples TRBV4-1 to TRBJ2-1; TRBD2 agrees at 11 bases. Germline V gene lookup returns CDR1 MGHRA and CDR2 YSYEKL. V shed 2 bases, J shed 7 bases, and the junction held 16 bases outside the gene matches. The CDR3 length is 19 residues. The DNA for the CDR3 is TGCGCCAGCAGCCAAAGTTTAAGCGTGGGACTAGCGGTCCATAATGAGCAGTTCTTC. The encoded protein is CASSQSLSVGLAVHNEQFF.

The gene calls are TRBV2 and TRBJ2-7; possible D gene TRBD1, 5 bases. This CDR3 has 13 amino acids. Trimming stripped 1 base from V and 6 bases from J, with 10 bases between. Germline lookup yields CDR1 SNHLY and CDR2 FYNNEI. CDR3 residues: CASSEGKGVEQYF. The CDR3, as DNA: TGTGCCAGCAGTGAAGGGAAAGGGGTCGAGCAGTACTTC.

The V and J genes are TRBV2 and TRBJ2-1; maybe TRBD1 (6 bases). Trimming removed 6 bases from V and 6 bases from J, with 15 bases in between. This CDR3 has 14 amino acids. Germline CDR1 SNHLY, CDR2 FYNNEI. The CDR3 DNA reads TGTGCCAGCAGCGATGTAACAGGGTTCAATGAGCAGTTCTTC. Translating gives CASSDVTGFNEQFF.

The chain links TRBV18 to TRBJ2-7; the match to TRBD1 covers 9 bases. The CDR3 is made up of 17 amino acids. V was pared by 2 bases and J by 3 bases, with 11 bases of the junction left unmatched. The germline V gene has CDR1 KGHSH and CDR2 LQKENI. CDR3 nucleotide sequence: TGTGCCAGCTCACCAAAGATCCGGGACAGGGTTTACTACGAGCAGTACTTC. It yields the protein CASSPKIRDRVYYEQYF.

The rearrangement uses TRBV11-3 and TRBJ2-5, with 7 bases that match TRBD1. CDR1 and CDR2 (germline): SGHNT, YENEEA. The junction had 9 bases not matched to a gene; V was cut back by 4 bases and J by 4 bases. The CDR3 is made up of 15 amino acids. CDR3 nucleotides: TGTGCCAGCAGCTGGGGTACAGGGGCGGGAGAGACCCAGTACTTC. Translated, it gives CASSWGTGAGETQYF.

J is TRBJ1-2 and V is TRBV18, with TRBD1 matching 8 bases. This CDR3 is built from 14 residues. Germline CDR1 and CDR2: KGHSH and LQKENI. V lost 6 bases, J lost 8 bases, and 11 bases stayed unmatched. The CDR3 region is CASSQNTGGEGYTF. In DNA, the CDR3 is TGTGCCAGCTCTCAGAATACAGGGGGAGAGGGCTACACCTTC.

The DNA of the CDR3 is TGTGCCAGCAGCTTCGGACTAGCGGGATCGCCGCAGTATTTT. Amino acids: CASSFGLAGSPQYF. The J gene is TRBJ2-3, the V gene TRBV7-9; 12 nucleotides line up with TRBD2. With 3 bases clipped from V and 10 bases from J, the junction kept 5 bases outside the gene matches. Germline CDR1 SEHNR, CDR2 FQNEAQ (reference sequence). The CDR3 length is 14 residues.

The rearrangement uses TRBV28 and TRBJ1-5; D uncertain. V was pared by 3 bases and J by 4 bases, with 10 bases between. CDR1 and CDR2 from the germline V gene are MDHEN and SYDVKM. The CDR3 contains 14 residues. This CDR3 is CASSFGITNQPQHF. CDR3 coding DNA: TGTGCCAGCAGTTTCGGTATAACTAATCAGCCCCAGCATTTT.

This chain joins TRBV3-1 (or the pseudogene TRBV3-2) and TRBJ2-3; 11 bases line up with TRBD2. Germline-derived CDR1 and CDR2 are LGHDT and YNNKEL (reference sequence). The CDR3 is 17 residues long. J was trimmed by 6 bases and V by 0 bases; bases with no gene match: 8. The CDR3 loop is CASSQDRLAGSRDTQYF. The CDR3 nucleotides are TGTGCCAGCAGCCAAGACAGACTAGCGGGGAGTCGGGATACGCAGTATTTT.

This clone occurred once. The V call is TRBV29-1, the J call TRBJ1-2, with a possible D match to TRBD1 (5 bases). Per the germline V gene, CDR1 is SQVTM and CDR2 is ANQGSEA. The V and J ends lost 0 bases and 0 bases respectively, with 17 bases between them. The CDR3 covers 17 residues. The CDR3 region is CSVEDRGGGGPNYGYTF. The CDR3 bases are TGCAGCGTTGAAGATCGGGGGGGTGGAGGACCTAACTATGGCTACACCTTC.

This clone was found a few times. The chain carries TRBV2 and TRBJ2-1, with D perhaps TRBD1 (6 bases). Looked up from germline, CDR1 is SNHLY and CDR2 is FYNNEI. The CDR3 is 16 residues long. Trimming left V 9 bases short and J 1 base short, with 19 bases between. The CDR3 spells CASGLGAAASYNEQFF. The CDR3 DNA is TGTGCCAGTGGGTTGGGGGCGGCGGCTTCCTACAATGAGCAGTTCTTC.